A single sample gave rise to the 28 T cell receptor beta chains below, sequenced in a study of blood T cell repertoires in COVID-19. Generated by immunoSEQ multiplex PCR, the TCRdb table keeps only in-frame clones and is missing some. This table has about 190,000 clones, less than 90% appearing once. The sequencing sample was made of PBMCs or T cells enriched from blood (not recorded which). Receptor source: a woman in her thirties who had been exposed to COVID-19.

V and J are TRBV19 and TRBJ2-5, with a possible D match to TRBD1 (6 bases). Trimming stripped 3 bases from V and 5 bases from J, with 13 bases between. The CDR3 spans 14 residues. Germline CDR1 and CDR2: LNHDA and SQIVND (reference sequence). CDR3 coding DNA: TGTGCCAGTAGTATTGGGGGCCGAGGGGAGACCCAGTACTTC. This encodes CASSIGGRGETQYF.

The V gene is TRBV27, the J gene TRBJ2-1, with a possible D match to TRBD2 (6 bases). Germline CDR1 MNHEY, CDR2 SMNVEV (reference sequence). V was shortened by 3 bases and J by 7 bases, with 13 bases between the two germline ends. The CDR3 is 14 amino acids. The CDR3: CASSFGGDENEQFF. CDR3 bases: TGTGCCAGCAGTTTTGGCGGGGACGAGAATGAGCAGTTCTTC.

CDR3 bases: TGCGCCAGCAGCGCCGGGACAGGGCGGGAAAAACTGTTTTTT. Encoded protein: CASSAGTGREKLFF. The V call is TRBV5-1, the J call TRBJ1-4; TRBD1 aligns across 9 bases. The CDR3 runs 14 residues. CDR1 SGHRS and CDR2 YFSETQ come from the germline V gene. V lost 4 bases to trimming and J lost 8 bases; unmatched junction nucleotides: 6.

The chain recombines TRBV14 with TRBJ1-1; unclear D gene. The V gene's germline CDR1 is SGHDN and CDR2 FVKESK. The ends were cut back, 2 bases at V and 6 bases at J, with 16 bases in the middle. The CDR3 is 15 residues long. This CDR3 reads CASSQNNIARSEAFF. The CDR3 coding sequence is TGTGCCAGCAGCCAAAATAACATCGCGAGGTCTGAAGCTTTCTTT.

In regard to this clone: Other DNA sequences in the same sample also yield this CDR3. This rearrangement joins TRBV9 to TRBJ2-7; 7 bases agree with TRBD2. The J segment lost 0 bases and the V segment lost 0 bases, leaving 0 bases of the junction unmatched. The CDR3 spans 14 residues. Germline loops: CDR1 SGDLS, CDR2 YYNGEE. The CDR3, as DNA: TGTGCCAGCAGCGTAGGCGGGAGCTCCTACGAGCAGTACTTC. Translated: CASSVGGSSYEQYF.

The chain couples TRBV4-3 to TRBJ2-3, with TRBD1 as a possible D gene (5 bases). The CDR3 runs 13 residues. Trimming removed 5 bases at V and 4 bases at J, with 10 bases between. From germline, CDR1 is LGHNA and CDR2 YSLEER. As DNA, the CDR3 is TGCGCCAGCAGCAGACAAGGGGCAGATACGCAGTATTTT. Its protein is CASSRQGADTQYF.

The rearrangement links TRBV5-1 to TRBJ1-2; D is possibly TRBD1 (5 bases). The V end was cut by 1 base, the J end by 2 bases, with 9 bases between. Per the germline V gene, CDR1 is SGHRS and CDR2 is YFSETQ. CDR3 length equals 14 residues. The DNA of the CDR3 is TGCGCCAGCAGCTTGTCGACAGTGAACTATGGCTACACCTTC. It specifies CASSLSTVNYGYTF.

The chain has TRBV21-1 and TRBJ1-5; TRBD1 is the table's D call and was not checked against the DNA. TRBV21-1 is annotated as a pseudogene. The length of the CDR3 is 14 residues. Here the CDR3 reads CASSKEGYRQPQHF. Here the CDR3 DNA reads TGTGCCAGCAGCAAAGAGGGGTATCGCCAGCCCCAGCATTTT.

The V gene is TRBV10-3, the J gene TRBJ2-1; a weak D match, TRBD1 (6 bases). Germline V gene sequence: CDR1 ENHRY, CDR2 SYGVKD. CDR3 length: 14 residues. V was pared by 4 bases and J by 3 bases, with 10 bases between. The CDR3 DNA reads as TGTGCCATCAGTGTTCAGGGGCACTACAATGAGCAGTTCTTC. Encoded protein: CAISVQGHYNEQFF.

CDR3 in DNA: TGTGCCAGCAGTGAACGGGTCAATGAAAAACTGTTTTTT. As protein: CASSERVNEKLFF. The J gene is TRBJ1-4, the V gene TRBV25-1; D is undetermined. There are 13 residues in the CDR3. V dropped 2 bases and J dropped 5 bases, with 6 bases sitting between them. CDR1 MGHDK and CDR2 SYGVNS come from the germline V gene.

J is TRBJ2-3 and V is TRBV6-5, with D possibly matching TRBD1 (6 bases). There are 13 residues in the CDR3. Trimming pared 6 bases from V and 10 bases from J, leaving 17 bases between. Germline-derived CDR1 and CDR2 are MNHEY and SVGAGI. In nucleotides, the CDR3 is TGTGCCAGCAGCTCCTCCGGGGACAAGGCGCAGTATTTT. Amino acid sequence: CASSSSGDKAQYF.

The chain uses TRBV6-9 and TRBJ1-4; 8 bases line up with TRBD1. Germline V gene sequence: CDR1 MNHGY, CDR2 SVAAGI. V trimming: 3 bases; J trimming: 12 bases; junction bases outside the gene matches: 6. The CDR3 loop spans 13 amino acids. CDR3 DNA sequence: TGTGCCAGCAGTTACTTGAAACAGGGGGAACTGTTTTTT. It specifies CASSYLKQGELFF.

DNA of the CDR3: TGTGCCAGCAGCCAGGGACTAACCTACGAGCAGTACTTC. It specifies CASSQGLTYEQYF. This chain connects TRBV6-5 to TRBJ2-7, with 7 bases fitting TRBD2. From germline, CDR1 is MNHEY and CDR2 SVGAGI. J lost 2 bases, V lost 6 bases, and 4 bases had no gene match. The CDR3 covers 13 residues.

The chain uses TRBV5-4 and TRBJ1-2; 9 positions agree with TRBD1. The trim removed 1 base at V and 6 bases at J, leaving 7 bases unmatched. Germline V gene sequence: CDR1 SGHNT, CDR2 YYREEE (reference sequence). The CDR3 has 15 residues. The CDR3: CASSLPGQGSHGYTF. The DNA of the CDR3 is TGTGCCAGCAGCTTGCCCGGACAGGGGAGCCATGGCTACACCTTC.

The CDR3 spells CASTRRDEQYF. In DNA, the CDR3 is TGTGCCAGCACTCGGAGGGACGAGCAGTACTTC. The V and J genes are TRBV6-5 and TRBJ2-7, with D maybe TRBD2 (6 bases). CDR3 length: 11 amino acids. Germline lookup yields CDR1 MNHEY and CDR2 SVGAGI. The V gene lost 7 bases and the J gene lost 5 bases, with 9 bases spanning the gap.

The chain is built from TRBV25-1 and TRBJ2-3; D is perhaps TRBD2 (6 bases). This CDR3 spans 16 amino acids. CDR1 is MGHDK and CDR2 is SYGVNS in the germline V gene. Deletions cut 3 bases from V and 2 bases from J, with 15 bases between. CDR3 residues: CASSDQGGAITDTQYF. For the CDR3, the DNA is TGTGCCAGCAGTGATCAGGGCGGGGCCATCACAGATACGCAGTATTTT.

The gene calls are TRBV5-6 and TRBJ2-4, with TRBD2 as a possible D gene (5 bases). There are 14 residues in the CDR3. The V gene lost 4 bases and the J gene lost 4 bases, with 12 bases spanning the gap. Germline CDR1 SGHDT, CDR2 YYEEEE. The CDR3 loop reads CASSGGPGKNIQYF. CDR3 DNA: TGTGCCAGCAGCGGCGGACCGGGGAAAAACATTCAGTACTTC.

The chain links TRBV4-1 to TRBJ2-7; D not certain. This CDR3 contains 13 residues. The ends were cut back, 3 bases at V and 2 bases at J, with 8 bases in the middle. Per the germline V gene, CDR1 is MGHRA and CDR2 is YSYEKL. The CDR3 nucleotides are TGCGCCAGCAGCCACGGGTTCACCTACGAGCAGTACTTC. Translated, it gives CASSHGFTYEQYF.

This chain joins TRBV2 and TRBJ2-5; TRBD1 agrees at 7 bases. J lost 1 base, V lost 3 bases, and 8 bases had no gene match. This CDR3 has 16 amino acids. Per germline, CDR1 SNHLY and CDR2 FYNNEI. In DNA, the CDR3 is TGTGCCAGCAGTGATTTTACAGGGGCATTCCAAGAGACCCAGTACTTC. Translation gives CASSDFTGAFQETQYF.

V usage is TRBV3-1 (or the pseudogene TRBV3-2) and J usage is TRBJ1-2, with 9 bases that match TRBD1. The V segment lost 2 bases and the J segment 4 bases; nucleotides outside the gene matches: 11. Germline V gene lookup returns CDR1 LGHDT and CDR2 YNNKEL (reference sequence). CDR3 length: 17 residues. The CDR3 bases are TGTGCCAGCAGCCAAACAGGGGGCGCGTTCTTAAGCTATGGCTACACCTTC. Translated, it gives CASSQTGGAFLSYGYTF.

V is TRBV5-6 and J is TRBJ1-6; the D gene is possibly TRBD1 (5 bases). V was shortened by 4 bases and J by 2 bases, with 13 bases between the two germline ends. The CDR3 consists of 16 residues. Germline CDR1 SGHDT, CDR2 YYEEEE. This chain's CDR3 is CASSPITGTYNSPLHF. CDR3 nucleotides: TGTGCCAGCAGCCCGATTACAGGCACCTATAATTCACCCCTCCACTTT.

This chain uses TRBV19 with TRBJ2-1; no firm D call. The germline V gene has CDR1 LNHDA and CDR2 SQIVND (reference sequence). Trimming took off 1 base at V and 2 bases at J, with 6 bases between the two ends. This CDR3 comprises 14 residues. The CDR3 loop reads CASSIGRTYNEQFF. CDR3 nucleotide sequence: TGTGCCAGTAGTATAGGGAGAACCTACAATGAGCAGTTCTTC. Full variable domain (missing parts from reference TRBV19 and TRBJ2-1): DGGITQSPKYLFRKEGQNVTLSCEQNLNHDAMYWYRQDPGQGLRLIYYSQIVNDFQKGDIAEGYSVSREKKESFPLTVTSAQKNPTAFYLCASSIGRTYNEQFFGPGTRLTVL.

A note on this clone: At one end the junction does not follow the germline gene, possibly because of a read error. The chain employs TRBV11-2 and TRBJ1-1; 11 nucleotides align to TRBD1. Germline V gene lookup returns CDR1 SGHAT and CDR2 FQNNGV. The CDR3 spans 15 residues. CDR3 protein: CASSLGTGGNTETFF. For the CDR3, the DNA is TGTGCCAGCAGCTTAGGGACAGGGGGCAACACTGAAACTTTCTTT.

The V gene is TRBV7-3, the J gene TRBJ1-3; no definite D call. The V gene's germline CDR1 is SGHTA and CDR2 FQGTGA. The ends were cut back, 5 bases at V and 4 bases at J, with 18 bases in the middle. This CDR3 region has 16 residues. The CDR3 is CASSPREGTNGNTIYF. The CDR3 DNA is TGTGCCAGCAGCCCCCGAGAGGGCACTAACGGAAACACCATATATTTT.

The chain is built from TRBV9 and TRBJ2-1, with TRBD2 matching over 7 bases. The length of the CDR3 is 17 residues. The germline V gene has CDR1 SGDLS and CDR2 YYNGEE. V was pared by 4 bases and J by 2 bases, with 12 bases of the junction left unmatched. In DNA form, the CDR3 reads TGTGCCAGCAGCCTAAGTAAGCGGGGTAACCCCTACAATGAGCAGTTCTTC. Its protein is CASSLSKRGNPYNEQFF.

The rearrangement uses TRBV18 and TRBJ1-4; D possibly corresponds to TRBD1 (6 bases). Germline CDR1 is KGHSH and CDR2 is LQKENI. CDR3 size: 15 residues. Trimming cost V 7 bases and J 0 bases, with 12 bases left between them. CDR3 DNA sequence: TGTGCCAGCTTCAAATCAGGGGCAACTAATGAAAAACTGTTTTTT. Its translation is CASFKSGATNEKLFF.

In this sample, this clone turned up once. The chain has TRBV7-2 and TRBJ2-5; possible D gene TRBD1, 5 bases. From germline, CDR1 is SGHTA and CDR2 FQGNSA. V lost 2 bases to trimming and J lost 5 bases, with 12 bases between them. The CDR3 runs to 14 residues. CDR3 sequence: CASSLRQPGETQYF. The CDR3 DNA sequence: TGTGCCAGCAGCTTAAGACAGCCCGGTGAGACCCAGTACTTC.

This clone was detected once. The rearrangement links TRBV9 to TRBJ2-2; perhaps TRBD1 as D (5 bases). CDR3 length: 17 residues. From germline, CDR1 is SGDLS and CDR2 YYNGEE. V dropped 2 bases and J dropped 4 bases, with 18 bases sitting between them. This CDR3 reads CASSVATGVWGTGELFF. As DNA, the CDR3 is TGTGCCAGCAGCGTCGCCACAGGAGTCTGGGGCACCGGGGAGCTGTTTTTT.